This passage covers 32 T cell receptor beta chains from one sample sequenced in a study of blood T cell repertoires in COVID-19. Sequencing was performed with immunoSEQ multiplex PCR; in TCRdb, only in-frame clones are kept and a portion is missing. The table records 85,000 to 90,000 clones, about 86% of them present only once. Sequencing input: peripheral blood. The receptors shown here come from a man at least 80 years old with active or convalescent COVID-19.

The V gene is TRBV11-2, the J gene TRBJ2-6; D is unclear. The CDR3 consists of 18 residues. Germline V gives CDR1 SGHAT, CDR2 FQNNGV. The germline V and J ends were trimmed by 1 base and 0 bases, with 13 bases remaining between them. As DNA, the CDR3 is TGTGCCAGCAGCTTAGGGCGGTTTTACGGCTCTGGGGCCAACGTCCTGACTTTC. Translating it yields CASSLGRFYGSGANVLTF.

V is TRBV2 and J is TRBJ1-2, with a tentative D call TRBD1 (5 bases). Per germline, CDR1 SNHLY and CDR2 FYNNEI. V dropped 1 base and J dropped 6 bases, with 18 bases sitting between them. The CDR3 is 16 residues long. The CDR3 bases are TGTGCCAGCAGTGAAGAGCCCCTTACAGGCTACGATGGCTACACCTTC. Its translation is CASSEEPLTGYDGYTF.

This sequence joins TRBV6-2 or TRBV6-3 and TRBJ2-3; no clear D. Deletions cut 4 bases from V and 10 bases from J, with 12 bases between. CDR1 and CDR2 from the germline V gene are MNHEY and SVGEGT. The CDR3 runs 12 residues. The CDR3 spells CASSSAERSQYF. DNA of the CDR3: TGTGCCAGCAGTTCCGCGGAGAGGTCGCAGTATTTT.

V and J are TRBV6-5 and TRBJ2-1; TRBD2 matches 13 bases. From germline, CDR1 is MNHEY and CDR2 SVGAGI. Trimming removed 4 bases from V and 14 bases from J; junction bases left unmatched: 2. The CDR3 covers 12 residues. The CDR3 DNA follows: TGTGCCAGCAGTTCAGGACTAGCGGGGGAGTTCTTC. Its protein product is CASSSGLAGEFF.

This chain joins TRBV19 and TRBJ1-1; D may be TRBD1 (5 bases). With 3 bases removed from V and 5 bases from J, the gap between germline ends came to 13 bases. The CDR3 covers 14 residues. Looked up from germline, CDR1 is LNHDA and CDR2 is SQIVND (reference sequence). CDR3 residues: CASSMQGGTTEAFF. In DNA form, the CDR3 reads TGTGCCAGTAGTATGCAGGGTGGTACGACTGAAGCTTTCTTT.

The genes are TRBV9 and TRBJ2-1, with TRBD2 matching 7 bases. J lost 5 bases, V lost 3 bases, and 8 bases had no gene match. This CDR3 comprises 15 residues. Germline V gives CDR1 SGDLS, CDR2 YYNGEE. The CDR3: CASSATGTTHNEQFF. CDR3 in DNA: TGTGCCAGCAGCGCCACCGGGACTACCCACAATGAGCAGTTCTTC.

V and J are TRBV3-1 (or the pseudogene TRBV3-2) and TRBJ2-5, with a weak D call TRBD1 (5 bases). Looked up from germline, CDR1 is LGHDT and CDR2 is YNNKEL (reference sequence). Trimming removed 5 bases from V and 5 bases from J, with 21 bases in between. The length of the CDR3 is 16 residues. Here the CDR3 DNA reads TGTGCCAGCAGCGGACAATCTCTTTCTTTCTCTGAGACCCAGTACTTC. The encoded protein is CASSGQSLSFSETQYF.

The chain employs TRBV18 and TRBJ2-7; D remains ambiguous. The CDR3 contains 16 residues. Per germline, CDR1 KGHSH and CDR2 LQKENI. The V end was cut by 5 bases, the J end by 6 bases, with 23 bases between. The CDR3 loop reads CASSSIQIPRVSEQYF. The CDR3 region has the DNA TGTGCCAGCTCATCCATACAAATCCCCCGGGTCTCCGAGCAGTACTTC.

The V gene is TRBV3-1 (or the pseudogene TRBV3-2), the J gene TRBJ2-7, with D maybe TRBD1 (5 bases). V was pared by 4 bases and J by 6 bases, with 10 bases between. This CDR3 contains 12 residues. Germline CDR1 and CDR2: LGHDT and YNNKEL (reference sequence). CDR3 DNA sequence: TGTGCCAGCAGCCGAACAGGAAGCGAGCAGTACTTC. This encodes CASSRTGSEQYF.

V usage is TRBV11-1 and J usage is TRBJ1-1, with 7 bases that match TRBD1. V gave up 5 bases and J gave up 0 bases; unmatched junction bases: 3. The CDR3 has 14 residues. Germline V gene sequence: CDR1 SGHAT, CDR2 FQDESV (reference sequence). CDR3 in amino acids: CASSITGVNTEAFF. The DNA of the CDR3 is TGTGCCAGCAGCATAACAGGGGTGAACACTGAAGCTTTCTTT.

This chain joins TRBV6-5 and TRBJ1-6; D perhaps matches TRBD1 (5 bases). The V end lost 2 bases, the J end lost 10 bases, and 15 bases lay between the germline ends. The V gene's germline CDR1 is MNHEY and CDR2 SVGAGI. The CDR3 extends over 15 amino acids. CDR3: CASSYGAGNGSPLHF. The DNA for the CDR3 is TGTGCCAGCAGTTACGGCGCAGGGAACGGCTCACCCCTCCACTTT.

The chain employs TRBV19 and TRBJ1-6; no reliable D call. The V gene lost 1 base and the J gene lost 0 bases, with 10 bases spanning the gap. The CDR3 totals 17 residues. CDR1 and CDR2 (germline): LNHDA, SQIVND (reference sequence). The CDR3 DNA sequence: TGTGCCAGTAGTATAGTGGCCGGAGGCTCCTATAATTCACCCCTCCACTTT. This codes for CASSIVAGGSYNSPLHF.

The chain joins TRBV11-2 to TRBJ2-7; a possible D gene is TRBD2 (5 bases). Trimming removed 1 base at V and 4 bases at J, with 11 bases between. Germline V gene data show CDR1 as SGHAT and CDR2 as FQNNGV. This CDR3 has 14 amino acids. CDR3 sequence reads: CASSLGEGVYEQYF. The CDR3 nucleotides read TGTGCCAGCAGCTTAGGAGAGGGAGTGTACGAGCAGTACTTC.

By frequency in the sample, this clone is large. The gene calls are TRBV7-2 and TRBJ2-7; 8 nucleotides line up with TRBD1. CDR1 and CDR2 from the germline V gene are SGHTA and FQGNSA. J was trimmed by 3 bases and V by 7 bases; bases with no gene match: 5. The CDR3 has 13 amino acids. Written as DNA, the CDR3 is TGTGCCAGCAACGAGGGACAGGACTACGAGCAGTACTTC. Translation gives CASNEGQDYEQYF.

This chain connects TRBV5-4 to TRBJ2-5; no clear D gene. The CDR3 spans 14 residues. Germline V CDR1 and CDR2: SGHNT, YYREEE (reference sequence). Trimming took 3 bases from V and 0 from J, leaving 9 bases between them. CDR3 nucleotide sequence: TGTGCCAGCAGCTCGCCAGGTGACCAAGAGACCCAGTACTTC. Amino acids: CASSSPGDQETQYF.

CDR3 region: CASSVEGQGWHEQYF. Written as DNA, the CDR3 is TGTGCCAGCAGCGTAGAGGGACAGGGGTGGCACGAGCAGTACTTC. The chain links TRBV9 to TRBJ2-7; 10 positions match TRBD1. This CDR3 is 15 amino acids long. Trimming took 0 bases from V and 5 from J; bases not matched to a gene: 5. CDR1 SGDLS and CDR2 YYNGEE come from the germline V gene.

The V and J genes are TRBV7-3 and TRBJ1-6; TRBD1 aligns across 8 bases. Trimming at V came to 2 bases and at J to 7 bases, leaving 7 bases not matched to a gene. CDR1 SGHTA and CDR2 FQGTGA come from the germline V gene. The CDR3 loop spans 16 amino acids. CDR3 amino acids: CASSLAPAGGNSPLHF. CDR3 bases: TGTGCCAGCAGCTTAGCGCCAGCAGGGGGCAATTCACCCCTCCACTTT. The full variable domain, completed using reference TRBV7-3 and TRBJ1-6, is GAGVSQTPSNKVTEKGKYVELRCDPISGHTALYWYRQSLGQGPEFLIYFQGTGAADDSGLPNDRFFAVRPEGSVSTLKIQRTERGDSAVYLCASSLAPAGGNSPLHFGNGTRLTVT.

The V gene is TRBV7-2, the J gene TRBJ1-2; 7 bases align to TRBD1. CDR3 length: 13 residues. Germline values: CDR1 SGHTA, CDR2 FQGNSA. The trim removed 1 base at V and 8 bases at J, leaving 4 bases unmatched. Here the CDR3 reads CASSLGQGGGYTF. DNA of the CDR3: TGTGCCAGCAGCTTAGGTCAAGGGGGCGGCTACACCTTC.

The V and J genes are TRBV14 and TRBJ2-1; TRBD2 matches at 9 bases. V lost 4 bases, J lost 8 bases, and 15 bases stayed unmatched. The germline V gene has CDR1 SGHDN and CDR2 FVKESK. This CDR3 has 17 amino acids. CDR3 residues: CASSPPRVSGSGDEQFF. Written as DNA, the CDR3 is TGTGCCAGCAGCCCCCCAAGGGTTAGCGGGAGCGGAGATGAGCAGTTCTTC. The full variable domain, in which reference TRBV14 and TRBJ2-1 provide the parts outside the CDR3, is EAGVTQFPSHSVIEKGQTVTLRCDPISGHDNLYWYRRVMGKEIKFLLHFVKESKQDESGMPNNRFLAERTGGTYSTLKVQPAELEDSGVYFCASSPPRVSGSGDEQFFGPGTRLTVL.

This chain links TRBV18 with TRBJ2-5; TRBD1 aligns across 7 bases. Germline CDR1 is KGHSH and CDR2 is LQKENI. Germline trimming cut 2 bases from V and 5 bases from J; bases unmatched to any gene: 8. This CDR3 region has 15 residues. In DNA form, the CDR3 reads TGTGCCAGCTCACCAGGGAAAGGGGGCCGGGAGACCCAGTACTTC. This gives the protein CASSPGKGGRETQYF.

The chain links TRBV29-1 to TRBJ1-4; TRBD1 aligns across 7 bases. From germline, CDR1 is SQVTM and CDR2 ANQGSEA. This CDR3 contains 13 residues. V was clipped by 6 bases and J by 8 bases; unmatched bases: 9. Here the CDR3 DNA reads TGCAGCGTCGAGGGGGCAGTCGGCGAAAAACTGTTTTTT. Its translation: CSVEGAVGEKLFF. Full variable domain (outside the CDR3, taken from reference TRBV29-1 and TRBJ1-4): SAVISQKPSRDICQRGTSLTIQCQVDSQVTMMFWYRQQPGQSLTLIATANQGSEATYESGFVIDKFPISRPNLTFSTLTVSNMSPEDSSIYLCSVEGAVGEKLFFGSGTQLSVL.

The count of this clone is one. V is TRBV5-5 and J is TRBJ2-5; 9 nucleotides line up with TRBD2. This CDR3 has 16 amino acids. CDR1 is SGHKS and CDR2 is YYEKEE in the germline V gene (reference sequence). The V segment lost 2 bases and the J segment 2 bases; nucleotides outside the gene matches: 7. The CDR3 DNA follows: TGTGCCAGCAGCTTTACCGGGACTAGCAGACAAGAGACCCAGTACTTC. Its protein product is CASSFTGTSRQETQYF. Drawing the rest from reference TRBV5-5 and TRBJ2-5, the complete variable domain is DAGVTQSPTHLIKTRGQQVTLRCSPISGHKSVSWYQQVLGQGPQFIFQYYEKEERGRGNFPDRFSARQFPNYSSELNVNALLLGDSALYLCASSFTGTSRQETQYFGPGTRLLVL.

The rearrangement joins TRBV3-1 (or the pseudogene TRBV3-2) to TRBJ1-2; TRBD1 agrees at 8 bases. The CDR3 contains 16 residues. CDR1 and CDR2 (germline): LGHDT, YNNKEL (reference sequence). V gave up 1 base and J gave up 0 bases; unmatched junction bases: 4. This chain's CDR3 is CASSQALQGANYGYTF. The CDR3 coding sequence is TGTGCCAGCAGCCAAGCGCTACAGGGGGCTAACTATGGCTACACCTTC.

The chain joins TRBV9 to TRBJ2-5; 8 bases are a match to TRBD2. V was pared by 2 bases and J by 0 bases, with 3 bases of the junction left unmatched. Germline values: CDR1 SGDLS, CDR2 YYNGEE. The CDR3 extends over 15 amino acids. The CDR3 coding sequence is TGTGCCAGCAGCGTGCTAGCGGGCAACCAAGAGACCCAGTACTTC. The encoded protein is CASSVLAGNQETQYF.

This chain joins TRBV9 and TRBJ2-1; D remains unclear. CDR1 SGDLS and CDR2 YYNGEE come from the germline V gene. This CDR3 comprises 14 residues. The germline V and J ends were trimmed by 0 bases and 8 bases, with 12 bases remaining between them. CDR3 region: CASSVEADIYEQFF. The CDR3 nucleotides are TGTGCCAGCAGCGTAGAGGCCGACATATATGAGCAGTTCTTC. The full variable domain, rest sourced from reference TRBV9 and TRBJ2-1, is DSGVTQTPKHLITATGQRVTLRCSPRSGDLSVYWYQQSLDQGLQFLIQYYNGEERAKGNILERFSAQQFPDLHSELNLSSLELGDSALYFCASSVEADIYEQFFGPGTRLTVL.

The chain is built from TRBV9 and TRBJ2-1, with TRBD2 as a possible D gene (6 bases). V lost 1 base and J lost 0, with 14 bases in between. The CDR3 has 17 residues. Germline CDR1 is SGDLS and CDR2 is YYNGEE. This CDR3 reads CASSVSLADSSYNEQFF. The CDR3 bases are TGTGCCAGCAGCGTATCATTAGCGGATAGCTCCTACAATGAGCAGTTCTTC.

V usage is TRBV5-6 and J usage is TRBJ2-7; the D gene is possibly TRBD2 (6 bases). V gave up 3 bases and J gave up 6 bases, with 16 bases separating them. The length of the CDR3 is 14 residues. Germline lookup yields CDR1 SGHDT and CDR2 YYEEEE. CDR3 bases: TGTGCCAGCAGCTCGGGACTTCCTCCTTCCGAGCAGTACTTC. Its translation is CASSSGLPPSEQYF.

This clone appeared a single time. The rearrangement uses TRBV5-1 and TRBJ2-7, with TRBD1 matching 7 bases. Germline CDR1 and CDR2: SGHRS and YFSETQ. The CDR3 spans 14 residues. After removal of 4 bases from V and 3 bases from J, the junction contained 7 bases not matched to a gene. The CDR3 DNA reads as TGCGCCAGCAGCCAGGGACAGCCCAACTACGAGCAGTACTTC. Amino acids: CASSQGQPNYEQYF.

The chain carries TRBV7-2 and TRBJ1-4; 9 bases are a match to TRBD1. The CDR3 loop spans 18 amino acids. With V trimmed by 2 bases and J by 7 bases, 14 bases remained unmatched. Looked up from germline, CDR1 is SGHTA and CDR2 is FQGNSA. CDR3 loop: CASSLYPGQGLRGEKLFF. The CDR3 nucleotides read TGTGCCAGCAGCTTATACCCAGGACAGGGGCTGAGAGGTGAAAAACTGTTTTTT.

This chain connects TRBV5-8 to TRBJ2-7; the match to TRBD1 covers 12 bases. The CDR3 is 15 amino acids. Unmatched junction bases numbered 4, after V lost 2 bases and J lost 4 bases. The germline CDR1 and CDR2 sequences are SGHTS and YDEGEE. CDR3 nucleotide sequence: TGTGCCAGCAGCTTTGGGACAGGGGGCTGGTACGAGCAGTACTTC. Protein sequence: CASSFGTGGWYEQYF.

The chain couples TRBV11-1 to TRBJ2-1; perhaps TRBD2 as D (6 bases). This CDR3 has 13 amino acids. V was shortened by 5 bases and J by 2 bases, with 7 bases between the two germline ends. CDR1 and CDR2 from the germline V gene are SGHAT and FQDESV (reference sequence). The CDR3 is CASSPGAYNEQFF. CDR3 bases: TGTGCCAGCAGCCCGGGAGCCTACAATGAGCAGTTCTTC.

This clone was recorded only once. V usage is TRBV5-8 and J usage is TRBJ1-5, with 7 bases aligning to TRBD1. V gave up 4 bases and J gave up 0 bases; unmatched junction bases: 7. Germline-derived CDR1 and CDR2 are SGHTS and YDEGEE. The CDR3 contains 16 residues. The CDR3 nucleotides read TGTGCCAGCAGCGGACGGGACAGCGATAGCAATCAGCCCCAGCATTTT. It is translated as CASSGRDSDSNQPQHF.